The clone carrying this T cell receptor (beta chain) was seen repeatedly, ten times or more. The data originate from a study of T cell repertoires in cytomegalovirus infection. One entry per CDR3 protein, called by TCRdb with MiXCR from the reads. The table lists around 280,000 distinct CDR3 sequences, roughly an eighth of them singletons. The germline V gene encodes CDR1 SGHTA and CDR2 FQGNSA. The CDR3 is made up of 16 amino acids. J was trimmed by 5 bases and V by 5 bases; bases with no gene match: 13. The source material was PBMCs. The rearrangement uses TRBV7-2 and TRBJ2-5; TRBD2 agrees at 8 bases. The source is a human donor in good health (CMV status not recorded). Some clones in this sample may be carry-over from other donors' samples. This chain's CDR3 is CASSLGPGGRGETQYF. CDR3 nucleotides: TGTGCCAGCAGCCTGGGGCCGGGGGGGCGCGGCGAGACCCAGTACTTC.